The clone carrying this T cell receptor (beta chain) has at least ten counts. No antigen is known for it. Both iRepertoire HTBI primers and Arm-PCR of CDR3 regions were used to build the TCR beta libraries. TCRdb re-called the multiplex PCR reads with MiXCR, one entry per CDR3 protein. Found here are 600,000 to 850,000 distinct CDR3 sequences, around 30% of them singletons; the top ten hold around 42%. Trimming stripped 4 bases from V and 5 bases from J, with 14 bases between. The CDR3 runs to 14 residues. Looked up from germline, CDR1 is ENHRY and CDR2 is SYGVKD. These data come from a study of regulatory T cells in long-lasting Graves disease. Findings and caveats of the study: Among samples with persistent disease, TRBV28, TRBJ1-2 and TRBJ2-5 were favored. Persistent Graves' patients showed less TCR diversity than newly diagnosed patients showed. Tissue studied was limited to peripheral blood, excluding thyroid tissue. With approximately 2,500 shared public clonotypes, persistent patients exceeded new patients, who shared over 950.

Noted time point: persistent/refractory GD, antithyroid drugs over 5 years with positive TRAb. The authors made the TCR library using RNA they extracted from PBMCs. The input for sequencing was peripheral blood mononuclear cells (PBMCs), taken when the disease was refractory, from a patient treated with antithyroid drugs. The V and J genes are TRBV10-3 and TRBJ1-1; D is perhaps TRBD1 (5 bases). The sequence was obtained from a female donor with Graves disease. The CDR3 is CAISVLGEGTEAFF. In DNA, the CDR3 is TGTGCCATCAGTGTCCTGGGGGAGGGGACTGAAGCTTTCTTT.